The next 10 T cell receptor beta chains were all read from a single sample in a study of PD-L1 blockade in urothelial cancer. Produced via immunoSEQ multiplex PCR; TCRdb's table is partial and in-frame only. The table shows under 30,000 clones, with 79% occurring only once. The time point: peripheral blood 6 weeks after treatment start. Sequenced material: PBMCs, taken around atezolizumab (anti-PD-L1) treatment. Receptors were obtained from a man between 65 and 79 years old with urothelial cancer.

This rearrangement joins TRBV6-1 to TRBJ1-1; possible D gene TRBD1, 5 bases. Trimming took off 5 bases at V and 2 bases at J, with 12 bases between the two ends. In germline, CDR1 is MNHNS, CDR2 SASEGT. The CDR3 spans 14 residues. CDR3 in DNA: TGTGCCAGCAGTAACCAGGGCTTTAACACTGAAGCTTTCTTT. Its translation is CASSNQGFNTEAFF.

The V call is TRBV9, the J call TRBJ2-4; no clear D gene. This CDR3 is built from 16 residues. Trimming left V 0 bases short and J 0 bases short, with 10 bases between. From germline, CDR1 is SGDLS and CDR2 YYNGEE. This CDR3 reads CASSVGGSLAKNIQYF. CDR3 bases: TGTGCCAGCAGCGTAGGAGGCAGCCTAGCCAAAAACATTCAGTACTTC.

The rearrangement uses TRBV7-6 and TRBJ2-6; 7 nucleotides align to TRBD1. The CDR3 consists of 19 residues. Trimming took 5 bases from V and 2 from J; bases not matched to a gene: 15. The germline gives CDR1 SGHVS, CDR2 FNYEAQ. For the CDR3, the DNA is TGTGCCAGCAGCCCCAGGACAGGACAAGTATTCGCTGGGGCCAACGTCCTGACTTTC. Its translation is CASSPRTGQVFAGANVLTF.

The chain carries TRBV7-3 and TRBJ2-1, with 9 bases fitting TRBD2. The length of the CDR3 is 16 residues. After removal of 1 base from V and 3 bases from J, the junction contained 4 bases not matched to a gene. The V gene's germline CDR1 is SGHTA and CDR2 FQGTGA. The CDR3 reads CASSLIGGGVYNEQFF. For the CDR3, the DNA is TGTGCCAGCAGCTTAATCGGCGGGGGGGTCTACAATGAGCAGTTCTTC.

The chain carries TRBV2 and TRBJ2-1; TRBD2 aligns across 12 bases. V gave up 7 bases and J gave up 5 bases; unmatched junction bases: 6. The CDR3 is made up of 15 amino acids. In germline, CDR1 is SNHLY, CDR2 FYNNEI. The CDR3 region has the DNA TGTGCCAGCAAGCCCCTAGCGGGGGGGGACAATGAGCAGTTCTTC. Its translation is CASKPLAGGDNEQFF.

This clone was detected once. V gene TRBV19 combines with J gene TRBJ1-1, with TRBD1 identical over 8 bases. The CDR3 sequence is 13 residues long. Germline-derived CDR1 and CDR2 are LNHDA and SQIVND (reference sequence). V lost 7 bases and J lost 5; bases outside the gene matches: 6. CDR3 coding DNA: TGTGCCAGTAAGGACAGGGTTAGGACTGAAGCTTTCTTT. Translated, it gives CASKDRVRTEAFF.

The CDR3 is CASSQTGLRSYTF. CDR3 nucleotides: TGCGCCAGCAGCCAGACAGGGTTGAGGAGCTACACCTTC. This rearrangement joins TRBV5-1 to TRBJ1-2; 7 nucleotides agree with TRBD1. Trimming removed 4 bases from V and 9 bases from J; junction bases left unmatched: 9. Germline V CDR1 and CDR2: SGHRS, YFSETQ. This CDR3 region has 13 residues.

Note on this clone: This sample also contains other DNA sequences that code for the same CDR3. CDR3 nucleotides: TGTGCCAGCAGCGGAGGGACAGTAATCACCGGGGAGCTGTTTTTT. Translated, it gives CASSGGTVITGELFF. The genes are TRBV2 and TRBJ2-2; perhaps TRBD1 as D (7 bases). Trimming took 6 bases from V and 4 from J, leaving 15 bases between them. Per germline, CDR1 SNHLY and CDR2 FYNNEI. The CDR3 has 15 amino acids. The full variable domain, rest sourced from reference TRBV2 and TRBJ2-2, is EPEVTQTPSHQVTQMGQEVILRCVPISNHLYFYWYRQILGQKVEFLVSFYNNEISEKSEIFDDQFSVERPDGSNFTLKIRSTKLEDSAMYFCASSGGTVITGELFFGEGSRLTVL.

The chain carries TRBV28 and TRBJ2-1; a weak D match, TRBD2 (6 bases). Trimming shortened V by 2 bases and J by 8 bases, and 13 bases separated the two germline ends. The germline CDR1 and CDR2 sequences are MDHEN and SYDVKM. The CDR3 consists of 14 residues. The CDR3 protein is CASSLGGSRDEQFF. The CDR3 DNA follows: TGTGCCAGCAGTTTAGGGGGGAGTCGCGATGAGCAGTTCTTC.

The chain employs TRBV12-5 and TRBJ1-1; 9 bases agree with TRBD1. The trim removed 0 bases at V and 2 bases at J, leaving 10 bases unmatched. CDR1 is LGHNT and CDR2 is FRNRAP in the germline V gene. The CDR3 extends over 18 amino acids. The CDR3 loop is CASGLVKIGTGHNTEAFF. Written as DNA, the CDR3 is TGTGCTAGTGGTTTGGTAAAAATAGGGACAGGGCACAACACTGAAGCTTTCTTT. Drawing the rest from reference TRBV12-5 and TRBJ1-1, the complete variable domain is DARVTQTPRHKVTEMGQEVTMRCQPILGHNTVFWYRQTMMQGLELLAYFRNRAPLDDSGMPKDRFSAEMPDATLATLKIQPSEPRDSAVYFCASGLVKIGTGHNTEAFFGQGTRLTVV.